This entry features one T cell receptor beta chain sequence. Its antigen remains unknown. These data originate in a study of regulatory T cells in long-lasting Graves disease. Time point described: newly diagnosed GD, antithyroid drugs for less than 3 months. The TCR library used RNA extracted from PBMCs. V lost 0 bases and J 0 bases, leaving 9 bases between the germline ends. Germline CDR1 reads SGHVS; CDR2 reads FNYEAQ. The CDR3 totals 16 residues. Study-wide results and caveats: TRBV28 was favored in persistent disease, as were TRBJ1-2 and TRBJ2-5.

Arm-PCR of CDR3 regions and iRepertoire HTBI primers were the basis on which TCR beta libraries were built. Via MiXCR, TCRdb re-called the multiplex PCR reads, giving one row per CDR3 protein. The data contain more than 450,000 distinct CDR3 sequences, 15% to 20% of them singletons. This sample also belongs to another study, concerning T cells in Graves' hyperthyroidism and ophthalmopathy. From that paper: An absence of ophthalmopathy progression within 18 months meant stable Graves' hyperthyroidism. The model foresaw ophthalmopathy a median roughly 6.6 months prior to onset.

The chain has TRBV7-6 and TRBJ2-1; D uncertain. The sample here was peripheral blood mononuclear cells (PBMCs), taken at new diagnosis, from a patient treated with antithyroid drugs. This clonotype was obtained from a middle-aged man with Graves disease. CDR3 sequence reads: CASSLAVQSSYNEQFF. DNA for the CDR3: TGTGCCAGCAGCTTAGCCGTTCAAAGCTCCTACAATGAGCAGTTCTTC.